What follows describes a single TCR beta chain. These data come from a study of T cells in Graves' hyperthyroidism and ophthalmopathy. RNA transcripts served as the template for amplifying TCR beta CDR3 regions. Primed by the HTBI set, a first-round RT-PCR was run on the TCR CDR3. TCRdb analysed the multiplex PCR reads with MiXCR anew, one entry per CDR3 protein. The sample records under 250,000 distinct CDR3 sequences, over 20% being singletons. This CDR3 spans 12 amino acids. Trimming took 8 bases from V and 5 from J, leaving 10 bases between them. J is TRBJ1-5 and V is TRBV12-3 or TRBV12-4; perhaps TRBD1 as D (6 bases). The TCR was taken from a woman between 40 and 50 years old with Graves' ophthalmopathy. The specimen sequenced was blood. The CDR3 nucleotides read TGTGCCAGCGTACAGGGACATCAGCCCCAGCATTTT. This sequence encodes CASVQGHQPQHF.